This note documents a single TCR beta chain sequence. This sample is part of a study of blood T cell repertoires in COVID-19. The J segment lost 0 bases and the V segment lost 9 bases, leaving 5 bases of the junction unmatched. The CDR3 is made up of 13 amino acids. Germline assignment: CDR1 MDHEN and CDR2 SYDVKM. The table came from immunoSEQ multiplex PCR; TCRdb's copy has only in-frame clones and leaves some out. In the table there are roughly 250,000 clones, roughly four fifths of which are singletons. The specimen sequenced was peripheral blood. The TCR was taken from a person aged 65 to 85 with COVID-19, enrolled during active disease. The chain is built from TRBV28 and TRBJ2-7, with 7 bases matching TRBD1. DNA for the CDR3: TGTGCCAGTGAAGGGACAGCCTCCTACGAGCAGTACTTC. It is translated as CASEGTASYEQYF.